This T cell receptor beta chain was obtained from a study of T-cell reconstitution after alpha-beta-depleted transplantation in children. Study results and caveats: In patients about two months after transplant, alpha-beta T cells reportedly arose from several hundred expanded graft clones.

Molecular barcoding with unique molecular identifiers was used for the TCRbeta library. TCRdb ran MiXCR on the PCR reads and lists one entry per CDR3 protein. The sample holds about 58,000 distinct CDR3 sequences, less than 55% seen once. As to this clonotype: The antigen is not known.

The CDR3 contains 16 residues. With 2 bases removed from V and 7 bases from J, the gap between germline ends came to 17 bases. The V gene's germline CDR1 is MGHDK and CDR2 SYGVNS. This chain joins TRBV25-1 and TRBJ1-4, with D maybe TRBD1 (6 bases). Sequenced material: PBMCs, mostly from graft donor cells, taken 360 days after TCRalphabeta/CD19-depleted stem cell transplant. The clonotype originates from a male patient aged 10 to 17 who had a stem cell transplant for acute lymphoblastic leukemia, so the T cells may come from the graft donor. CDR3 nucleotide sequence: TGTGCCAGCAGTGAAGGGCCAGGGGAGAGGAGTGAAAAACTGTTTTTT. It encodes CASSEGPGERSEKLFF.